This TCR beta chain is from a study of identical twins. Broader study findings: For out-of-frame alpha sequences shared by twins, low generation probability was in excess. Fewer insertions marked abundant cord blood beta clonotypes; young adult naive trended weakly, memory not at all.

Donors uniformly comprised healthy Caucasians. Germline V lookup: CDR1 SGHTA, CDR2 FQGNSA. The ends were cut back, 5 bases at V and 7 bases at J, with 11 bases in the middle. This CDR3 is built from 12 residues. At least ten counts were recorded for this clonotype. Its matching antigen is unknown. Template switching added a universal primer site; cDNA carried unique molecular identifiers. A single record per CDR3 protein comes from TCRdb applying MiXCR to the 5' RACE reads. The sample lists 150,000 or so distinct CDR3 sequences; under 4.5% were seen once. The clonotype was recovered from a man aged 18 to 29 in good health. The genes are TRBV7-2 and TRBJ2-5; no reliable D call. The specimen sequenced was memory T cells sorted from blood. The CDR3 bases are TGTGCCAGCAGCACCACCATGGGGACCCAGTACTTC. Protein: CASSTTMGTQYF. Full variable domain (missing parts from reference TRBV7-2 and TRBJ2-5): GAGVSQSPSNKVTEKGKDVELRCDPISGHTALYWYRQSLGQGLEFLIYFQGNSAPDKSGLPSDRFSAERTGGSVSTLTIQRTQQEDSAVYLCASSTTMGTQYFGPGTRLLVL.